The clone carrying this TCR beta chain was picked up many times. Germline trimming cut 4 bases from V and 2 bases from J; bases unmatched to any gene: 4. Germline loops: CDR1 MNHEY, CDR2 SVGEGT. The CDR3 covers 15 residues. Amplification of the TCR beta CDR3 regions used RNA transcripts (as template). RT-PCR with HTBI primers came first, then second-round multiplex PCR. Each CDR3 protein gets one entry after TCRdb re-called the multiplex PCR reads with MiXCR. The sample lists about 370,000 distinct CDR3 sequences, around 20% seen once, with around 1.5% in the top ten. The sample is drawn from a study of Graves' ophthalmopathy and Graves' hyperthyroidism.

This receptor was taken from a woman between 18 and 29 years old with Graves' ophthalmopathy. Input material: peripheral blood. The chain employs TRBV6-2 or TRBV6-3 and TRBJ2-2; the match to TRBD2 covers 7 bases. The CDR3 coding sequence is TGTGCCAGCAGTTGGGGACTACCTAACACCGGGGAGCTGTTTTTT. It specifies CASSWGLPNTGELFF.